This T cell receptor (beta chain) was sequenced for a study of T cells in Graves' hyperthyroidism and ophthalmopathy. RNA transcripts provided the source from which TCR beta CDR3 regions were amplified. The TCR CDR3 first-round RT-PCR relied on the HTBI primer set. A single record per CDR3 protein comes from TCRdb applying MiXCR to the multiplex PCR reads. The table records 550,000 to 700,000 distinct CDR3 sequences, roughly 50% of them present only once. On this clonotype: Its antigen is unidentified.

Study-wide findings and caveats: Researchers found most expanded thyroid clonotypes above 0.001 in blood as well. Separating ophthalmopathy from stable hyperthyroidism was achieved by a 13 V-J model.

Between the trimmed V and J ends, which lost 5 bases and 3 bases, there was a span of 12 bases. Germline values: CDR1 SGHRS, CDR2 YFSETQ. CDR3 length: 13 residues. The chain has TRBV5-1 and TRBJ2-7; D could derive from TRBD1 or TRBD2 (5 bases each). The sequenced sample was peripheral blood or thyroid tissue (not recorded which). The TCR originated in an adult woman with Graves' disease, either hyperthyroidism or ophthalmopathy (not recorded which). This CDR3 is CASRAQGDYEQYF. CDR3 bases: TGCGCCAGCAGAGCCCAGGGAGACTACGAGCAGTACTTC.